This entry lists 21 T cell receptor beta chains sequenced from one sample in a study of shared clonotypes between healthy human individuals. Clones were sequenced by immunoSEQ multiplex PCR, and TCRdb holds only the in-frame ones, with some missing. The table shows 2 million to 3 million clones, with around 94% occurring only once. Sequencing used naive CD4+ T cells sorted from blood. Indicated subset: CD45RA+ positively selected. The receptors stem from a man younger than 35 in good health.

V and J are TRBV28 and TRBJ2-1; D call uncertain. Trimming removed 5 bases at V and 5 bases at J, with 4 bases between. The CDR3 is 11 amino acids. CDR1 is MDHEN, CDR2 SYDVKM, per germline. The CDR3 is CASSIHNEQFF. The CDR3 DNA is TGTGCCAGCAGTATCCACAATGAGCAGTTCTTC.

The V and J genes are TRBV7-9 and TRBJ2-7; 12 bases match TRBD2. Germline values: CDR1 SEHNR, CDR2 FQNEAQ (reference sequence). The ends lost 5 bases at V and 11 bases at J; junction bases unmatched: 16. The CDR3 spans 16 residues. In DNA, the CDR3 is TGTGCCAGCAGCCCCGGACTAGCGGGAAGTAGGTACAGTAAGTACTTC. It specifies CASSPGLAGSRYSKYF.

The chain joins TRBV18 to TRBJ2-5, with 8 bases aligning to TRBD2. The CDR3 covers 15 residues. CDR1 and CDR2 (germline): KGHSH, LQKENI. V dropped 3 bases and J dropped 5; count of bases not matched to a gene: 8. The CDR3 bases are TGTGCCAGCTCACCTCTAAGCGGGAGTGGGGAGACCCAGTACTTC. Protein product: CASSPLSGSGETQYF. Using reference TRBV18 and TRBJ2-5 for the parts outside the CDR3, the full variable domain is NAGVMQNPRHLVRRRGQEARLRCSPMKGHSHVYWYRQLPEEGLKFMVYLQKENIIDESGMPKERFSAEFPKEGPSILRIQQVVRGDSAAYFCASSPLSGSGETQYFGPGTRLLVL.

V usage is TRBV7-8 and J usage is TRBJ1-1; 7 nucleotides agree with TRBD1. V gave up 3 bases and J gave up 7 bases; unmatched junction bases: 2. The CDR3 extends over 12 amino acids. Germline lookup yields CDR1 SGHVS and CDR2 FQNEAQ. CDR3 sequence reads: CASSFRQGEAFF. CDR3 coding DNA: TGTGCCAGCAGCTTCAGACAGGGTGAAGCTTTCTTT. The variable domain in full, completed from reference TRBV7-8 and TRBJ1-1, reads GAGVSQSPRYKVAKRGQDVALRCDPISGHVSLFWYQQALGQGPEFLTYFQNEAQLDKSGLPSDRFFAERPEGSVSTLKIQRTQQEDSAVYLCASSFRQGEAFFGQGTRLTVV.

This CDR3 reads CASSRAASGSFYEQYF. The CDR3 DNA reads TGTGCCAGCAGCCGTGCCGCTAGCGGGAGTTTCTACGAGCAGTACTTC. The gene calls are TRBV11-2 and TRBJ2-7; 10 bases match TRBD2. This CDR3 region has 16 residues. CDR1 SGHAT and CDR2 FQNNGV come from the germline V gene. V was clipped by 5 bases and J by 3 bases; unmatched bases: 10.

This rearrangement joins TRBV5-1 to TRBJ2-5; 7 bases fit TRBD1. This CDR3 is 14 amino acids long. V trimming: 4 bases; J trimming: 4 bases; junction bases outside the gene matches: 7. Per the germline V gene, CDR1 is SGHRS and CDR2 is YFSETQ. The DNA of the CDR3 is TGCGCCAGCAGCGGGACAGCGCTAAGAGAGACCCAGTACTTC. Its protein is CASSGTALRETQYF.

The V call is TRBV5-4, the J call TRBJ2-7; weak D call: TRBD2 (6 bases). CDR1 is SGHNT, CDR2 YYREEE, per germline (reference sequence). Trimming left V 3 bases short and J 6 bases short, with 13 bases between. This CDR3 is 13 amino acids long. The CDR3, as DNA: TGTGCCAGCAGCTCAGGAGGGCTCGGCGAGCAGTACTTC. It encodes CASSSGGLGEQYF.

The rearrangement links TRBV27 to TRBJ1-3; D is unclear. Trimming took off 5 bases at V and 3 bases at J, with 8 bases between the two ends. Germline V lookup: CDR1 MNHEY, CDR2 SMNVEV (reference sequence). The length of the CDR3 is 13 residues. CDR3 residues: CASSAFGGNTIYF. Here the CDR3 DNA reads TGTGCCAGCAGTGCCTTCGGTGGAAACACCATATATTTT.

The J gene is TRBJ2-1, the V gene TRBV18, with 8 bases fitting TRBD2. This CDR3 is built from 17 residues. Germline lookup yields CDR1 KGHSH and CDR2 LQKENI. J gave up 2 bases and V 3 bases, and 9 bases lay outside the gene matches. CDR3 sequence: CASSPPGSGGTYNEQFF. The CDR3 bases are TGTGCCAGCTCACCCCCGGGGAGCGGGGGTACCTACAATGAGCAGTTCTTC. Variable domain in full (rest from reference TRBV18 and TRBJ2-1): NAGVMQNPRHLVRRRGQEARLRCSPMKGHSHVYWYRQLPEEGLKFMVYLQKENIIDESGMPKERFSAEFPKEGPSILRIQQVVRGDSAAYFCASSPPGSGGTYNEQFFGPGTRLTVL.

This clone was detected only once. Other DNA sequences in the same sample also yield this CDR3. This chain uses TRBV5-1 with TRBJ1-1; D is uncertain. The V end was cut by 0 bases, the J end by 1 base, with 7 bases between. This CDR3 contains 14 residues. Germline V CDR1 and CDR2: SGHRS, YFSETQ. The CDR3 region is CASSLDPGNTEAFF. CDR3 bases: TGCGCCAGCAGCTTGGATCCCGGGAACACTGAAGCTTTCTTT.

The chain carries TRBV6-1 and TRBJ1-4; a weak D match, TRBD1 (6 bases). The CDR3 extends over 11 amino acids. Trimming took 10 bases from V and 12 from J, leaving 15 bases between them. The germline V gene encodes CDR1 MNHNS and CDR2 SASEGT. Here the CDR3 reads CATRTGAELFF. The CDR3 DNA reads TGTGCCACCCGGACGGGGGCGGAACTGTTTTTT.

The chain recombines TRBV19 with TRBJ2-7, with D possibly matching TRBD2 (5 bases). CDR3 size: 18 residues. Trimming took off 4 bases at V and 0 bases at J, with 22 bases between the two ends. Germline loops: CDR1 LNHDA, CDR2 SQIVND (reference sequence). This CDR3 reads CASSNSPYGGSLSYEQYF. The CDR3 DNA follows: TGTGCCAGTAGTAACTCCCCTTATGGCGGGTCCCTCTCCTACGAGCAGTACTTC.

The CDR3 loop reads CASSAAGGVETQYF. The DNA of the CDR3 is TGCGCCAGCAGTGCAGCGGGAGGGGTTGAGACCCAGTACTTC. V and J are TRBV10-2 and TRBJ2-5; 10 bases fit TRBD2. V dropped 4 bases and J dropped 5; count of bases not matched to a gene: 4. The CDR3 contains 14 residues. Germline CDR1 and CDR2: WSHSY and SAAADI.

To note about this clone: Other nucleotide sequences in the sample specify the same CDR3. The rearrangement joins TRBV29-1 to TRBJ2-5; no clear D gene. This CDR3 has 10 amino acids. Germline V CDR1 and CDR2: SQVTM, ANQGSEA. Trimming pared 4 bases from V and 6 bases from J, leaving 6 bases between. The CDR3 DNA follows: TGCAGCGTTGTCGAGCAGACCCAGTACTTC. Its translation: CSVVEQTQYF.

The rearrangement joins TRBV28 to TRBJ1-6, with 12 bases that match TRBD1. With 11 bases clipped from V and 5 bases from J, the junction kept 10 bases outside the gene matches. Germline CDR1 and CDR2: MDHEN and SYDVKM. The CDR3 contains 16 residues. CDR3 protein: CAVTGTGGPHNSPLHF. CDR3 nucleotide sequence: TGTGCCGTTACCGGGACAGGGGGCCCTCATAATTCACCCCTCCACTTT.

This clone was observed a single time. V and J are TRBV7-6 and TRBJ2-3, with 11 bases fitting TRBD2. CDR3 length: 18 amino acids. In germline, CDR1 is SGHVS, CDR2 FNYEAQ. With V trimmed by 3 bases and J by 0 bases, 8 bases remained unmatched. The CDR3 reads CASSFIAGGPSSTDTQYF. CDR3 DNA: TGTGCCAGCAGCTTTATAGCGGGAGGGCCCTCTAGCACAGATACGCAGTATTTT.

The rearrangement uses TRBV19 and TRBJ2-7; no clear D. Germline loops: CDR1 LNHDA, CDR2 SQIVND (reference sequence). There are 15 residues in the CDR3. V shed 5 bases and J shed 0 bases, with 14 bases lying between them. The CDR3 bases are TGTGCCAGTAGTGCTATCGACACAAGCTCCTACGAGCAGTACTTC. Translation: CASSAIDTSSYEQYF.

The chain has TRBV28 and TRBJ2-3; 7 positions agree with TRBD1. The trim removed 5 bases at V and 0 bases at J, leaving 8 bases unmatched. The CDR3 runs to 16 residues. CDR1 is MDHEN and CDR2 is SYDVKM in the germline V gene. The CDR3 nucleotides are TGTGCCAGCAGTCCACGGGACAGCACTAGCACAGATACGCAGTATTTT. It encodes CASSPRDSTSTDTQYF.

J is TRBJ1-4 and V is TRBV5-6; possible D gene TRBD1, 6 bases. Germline V gene sequence: CDR1 SGHDT, CDR2 YYEEEE. V was trimmed by 7 bases and J by 0 bases, leaving 7 bases between them. The CDR3 consists of 13 residues. As DNA, the CDR3 is TGTGCCAGCCGGACAGCAACTAATGAAAAACTGTTTTTT. Encoded protein: CASRTATNEKLFF.

This clone was picked up one time. The chain couples TRBV6-5 to TRBJ1-1; D remains ambiguous. CDR1 MNHEY and CDR2 SVGAGI come from the germline V gene. V lost 4 bases and J lost 3, with 12 bases in between. CDR3 length: 14 amino acids. For the CDR3, the DNA is TGTGCCAGCAGTTTTGACACCCGCTACACTGAAGCTTTCTTT. Protein product: CASSFDTRYTEAFF.

The chain has TRBV2 and TRBJ1-5; possibly TRBD1 for D (5 bases). Germline V CDR1 and CDR2: SNHLY, FYNNEI. V gave up 6 bases and J gave up 3 bases, with 9 bases separating them. This CDR3 is built from 13 residues. CDR3 loop: CASRGDFNQPQHF. The CDR3 DNA sequence: TGTGCCAGCAGAGGGGATTTCAATCAGCCCCAGCATTTT.